This T cell receptor (beta chain) was observed in a study of graft-versus-host responses after intestinal transplantation. About the research overall: Anti-thymocyte globulin was used for induction in all recipients, who then took tacrolimus and steroids for roughly three years. Findings and caveats of the study: Allografts from individuals with graft-donor T cell macrochimerism displayed high graft-versus-host to host-versus-graft clonal ratios. Among recipient marrow samples, GvH clones were found; some appeared first in ileum or blood. Early after transplant, HvG declines were associated with peak levels of circulating GvH clones.

The CDR3 is 13 residues long. V was trimmed by 1 base and J by 8 bases, leaving 11 bases between them. Germline-derived CDR1 and CDR2 are SEHNR and FQNEAQ (reference sequence). Turning to this clone: Its antigen remains unknown.

The data were produced by immunoSEQ multiplex PCR, yet TCRdb's version contains in-frame clones alone and is incomplete. The top ten clones hold 6.5% to 7% of a sample with over 60,000 clones, roughly 92% of them seen once. The chain combines TRBV7-9 with TRBJ1-2, with D possibly matching TRBD1 (5 bases). Sequences were derived from bone marrow, sampled roughly 780 days after intestinal transplantation. This clonotype originated in a human patient who received an intestinal transplant, so some T cells may come from the graft donor. The CDR3 is CASSLVSTVGYTF. CDR3 nucleotide sequence: TGTGCCAGCAGCTTAGTCTCGACAGTCGGCTACACCTTC.